This TCR beta chain stems from a study of T cells in Graves' hyperthyroidism and ophthalmopathy (dated by TCRdb to the late 2010s). The study in broad terms: Peripheral blood samples were taken at the time of initial diagnosis, prior to any treatment. TCR V-J signatures able to tell the groups apart were searched for in a discovery cohort of 90 to 100 patients, of whom roughly 42 had Graves' ophthalmopathy and 57 had stable Graves' hyperthyroidism. An independent validation cohort of around 19 hyperthyroidism patients and 17 patients who later progressed to ophthalmopathy tested prospective prediction of ophthalmopathy. The 100 or so discovery patients were randomly split 7:3 into training and test sets. The study also compared thyroid tissue and blood T-cell repertoires from about 6 Graves' hyperthyroidism patients. After sampling, hyperthyroidism patients received methimazole starting at 30 mg daily, and ophthalmopathy patients received high-dose intravenous methylprednisolone. TCR Vbeta CDR3 sequencing of 140 or so peripheral blood samples (approximately 44 ophthalmopathy, 75 to 85 hyperthyroidism and some 17 progressor patients) is reported in the paper.

What the work shows at the level of the full study, not this receptor alone: No statistical method was used to set the sample size in advance, and investigators knew the group allocation. In validation, the model predicted progression to ophthalmopathy with 55% to 71% sensitivity and less than 75% specificity, a median of about six months before onset. Most expanded thyroid clonotypes (frequency above 0.001) were also found in blood, which suggests that blood repertoires may mirror thyroid immune responses. A model built on a 13 V-J signature distinguished ophthalmopathy from stable hyperthyroidism, reaching approximately 89% sensitivity and about 81% specificity in cross-validation and 80%/75% in testing.

There are 12 amino acids in the CDR3, from cysteine to phenylalanine inclusive. The entry retains the CDR3 DNA only, 36 bases that are in frame from base 1. V and J are trimmed by 7 bases and 6 bases, and the gene matches miss 3 bases of the junction. Taken from the germline V gene, the CDR1 and CDR2 loops are SNHLY and FYNNEI. Hyperthyroidism patients were newly diagnosed, had a disease duration of under 2 months, and were aged 18 to 65 years. The study excluded patients with uncontrolled infections, other autoimmune diseases, pregnancy or lactation. Clinical symptoms, serum thyroxine and TRAb, thyroid ultrasound, and orbital computed tomography formed the basis for the diagnoses. For progressor patients, blood was drawn at the first diagnosis of hyperthyroidism, before any ophthalmopathy symptoms had appeared. PBMCs were isolated from approximately 10 ml of fresh peripheral blood by Ficoll-Paque density gradient centrifugation. Progressor patients were initially diagnosed with Graves' hyperthyroidism and developed ophthalmopathy during follow-up. Total RNA was extracted with Trizol reagent, and quality was checked on an Agilent 2100 Bioanalyzer.

The sample holds many counts of this clonotype. Its antigen remains unidentified. No base-level quality is on record; no much larger clone is a single base apart. TCR beta CDR3 regions were amplified from RNA transcripts. The TCR CDR3 was subjected to a first round of RT-PCR using the HTBI primer set and the Qiagen OneStep RT-PCR kit. Libraries were constructed in a second round of multiplex PCR, after which size selection and purification were carried out. Libraries were sequenced paired-end with 100 bp reads on an Illumina HiSeq2000. On the authors' methods: SOAPnuke was used to process the raw data, throwing out any read that contained adapters or uncalled bases, had a mean Phred below 15, or lacked an exact constant-primer or identifier match. High-quality paired reads were merged with COPE v1.2.5, and unique nucleotide sequences were defined as clonotypes. MiTCR v1.1 was used to align the clonotypes against IMGT TRBV, TRBD and TRBJ reference segments. Analysis was restricted to V-J combinations with a frequency above 0.0001, which covered roughly 99% of repertoires. A TCS score was defined as the ratio between F50 (clonal expansion) and ExV (chaos), using BLOSUM62-based TCRdist between CDR3 peptides within each V-J. Welch's t-statistics and random forest reduced several hundred V-J features to around 14, which were used in a naive Bayes classifier (R e1071). Using fastp trimming at Q25 and MiXCR clonotype assembly, TCRdb reanalyzed the public sequencing data and kept in-frame beta chains. Under each unique CDR3 protein, matching rows form one entry showing the most common genes and DNA. For this entry, the V and J calls and clone size follow TCRdb and not the study's own pipeline. The sample records roughly 260,000 distinct CDR3 sequences, more than 14% of which are singletons. The ten biggest clones cover 10% to 15% of the sample.

The chain is made from TRBV2 and TRBJ2-1; the central 7 bases match TRBD1. Sequencing was carried out using blood. This receptor was taken from a middle-aged woman with Graves' hyperthyroidism that later progressed to Graves' ophthalmopathy. The nucleotide sequence reads as follows: TGTGCCAGCAAAACAGGGGTCAATGAGCAGTTCTTC. The translation is CASKTGVNEQFF.